This note documents a single T cell receptor beta chain sequence. The data originate from a study of T-cell memory formation after mild COVID-19. On the study more broadly: For the most part, TCR clusters were specific to one donor.

In germline, CDR1 is SGHVS, CDR2 FNYEAQ. There are 13 residues in the CDR3. V lost 4 bases to trimming and J lost 7 bases, with 14 bases between them. TCRdb re-called the 5' RACE reads with MiXCR, one entry per CDR3 protein. The top ten hold 20% to 25% of the sample, which has about 400,000 distinct CDR3 sequences, about 15% seen once. The chain links TRBV7-6 to TRBJ2-7, with D unclear. The source of this sequence is a man between 18 and 35 years old who had mild COVID-19 (a few samples of this study predate the infection). Cell type and time point are not known. Material: PBMCs or a T cell subset sorted from them (not recorded which). CDR3 sequence: CASSSNSGGEQYF. The CDR3 bases are TGTGCCAGCAGCTCGAACTCCGGTGGGGAGCAGTACTTC.